These 31 T cell receptor beta chains were all obtained from the same sample, sequenced in a study of CD8+CD57+ T cells in acquired aplastic anemia. Individuals selected for sequencing had exhibited CD8+CD57+ cell expansion on flow cytometry. TCR beta VDJ and CDR3 were profiled, and genomic DNA was the template. TCRdb used MiXCR to reprocess the reads, holding one entry per CDR3 protein. Among 150,000 or so distinct CDR3 sequences listed, about 50% were seen once. The sample comprised sorted CD4+, CD8+, or CD8+CD57+ T cells (not recorded which) from PBMCs. The receptor set was obtained from a human donor with aplastic anemia.

The rearrangement uses TRBV20-1 and TRBJ1-3; the match to TRBD1 covers 9 bases. The V gene's germline CDR1 is DFQATT and CDR2 SNEGSKA (reference sequence). V shed 6 bases and J 5 bases; nucleotides not matched to a gene: 8. This CDR3 is built from 14 residues. DNA for the CDR3: TGCAGTGCCCCCGGGACAGGGAGCAGAAACACCATATATTTT. It specifies CSAPGTGSRNTIYF.

This clonotype was detected ten times or more. This rearrangement joins TRBV27 to TRBJ1-1; D unclear. The V gene lost 2 bases and the J gene lost 7 bases, with 8 bases spanning the gap. The CDR3 totals 12 residues. The germline V gene has CDR1 MNHEY and CDR2 SMNVEV (reference sequence). CDR3 sequence reads: CASSLLGIEAFF. The CDR3 DNA follows: TGTGCCAGCAGTTTACTTGGGATTGAAGCTTTCTTT.

This clonotype was counted once. Sequence at one end of the junction differs from germline and may be a read error. The chain couples TRBV2 to TRBJ1-2, with D uncertain. Germline V CDR1 and CDR2: SNHLY, FYNNEI. The CDR3 sequence is 10 residues long. In DNA, the CDR3 is TGTGCCAGCAGTGACACCGACGGGAACTTC. It yields the protein CASSDTDGNF.

The chain is built from TRBV2 and TRBJ2-3; 8 nucleotides match TRBD2. The CDR3 length is 14 residues. The germline V gene has CDR1 SNHLY and CDR2 FYNNEI. V shed 6 bases and J 11 bases; nucleotides not matched to a gene: 13. CDR3 amino acids: CASRGLGPYNEQYF. The CDR3, as DNA: TGTGCCAGCAGGGGACTAGGGCCCTACAATGAGCAGTATTTT. Full variable domain (rest looked up from reference TRBV2 and TRBJ2-3): EPEVTQTPSHQVTQMGQEVILRCVPISNHLYFYWYRQILGQKVEFLVSFYNNEISEKSEIFDDQFSVERPDGSNFTLKIRSTKLEDSAMYFCASRGLGPYNEQYFGPGTRLTVL.

V is TRBV12-3 or TRBV12-4 and J is TRBJ1-6, with 9 bases lining up with TRBD1. The CDR3 is 15 residues long. The ends lost 6 bases at V and 8 bases at J; junction bases unmatched: 8. The CDR3 DNA sequence: TGTGCCAGCAGGTCCGAGACAGGGGGATATTCACCCCTCCACTTT. Its translation is CASRSETGGYSPLHF.

The J gene is TRBJ2-3, the V gene TRBV20-1; 10 positions match TRBD2. Germline-derived CDR1 and CDR2 are DFQATT and SNEGSKA (reference sequence). This CDR3 region has 15 residues. V trimming: 6 bases; J trimming: 6 bases; junction bases outside the gene matches: 12. The CDR3 loop reads CSACPSGGAKDTQYF. CDR3 nucleotide sequence: TGCAGTGCGTGTCCAAGCGGGGGGGCTAAGGATACGCAGTATTTT.

This clonotype has a single count. The chain couples TRBV10-3 to TRBJ2-1, with D perhaps being TRBD1 or TRBD2 (5 bases each). The germline V gene has CDR1 ENHRY and CDR2 SYGVKD. V gave up 7 bases and J gave up 7 bases, with 14 bases separating them. The CDR3 is 13 residues long. CDR3 in DNA: TGTGCCATCATGGCAGGGACGGGGAATGAGCAGTTCTTC. Translating it yields CAIMAGTGNEQFF.

The sample holds many counts of this clonotype. The junction does not match germline at one end; this may be a read error. The V and J genes are TRBV7-7 and TRBJ2-7; D might be TRBD1 (6 bases). CDR3 size: 13 residues. Germline V CDR1 and CDR2: SSHAT, FNYEAQ (reference sequence). The CDR3 DNA reads as TGTGCTAGCAGCTTGGCAGGGGACTACGAGCAGTACTTC. This codes for CASSLAGDYEQYF. Full variable domain (remainder filled in from reference TRBV7-7 and TRBJ2-7): GAGVSQSPRYKVTKRGQDVTLRCDPISSHATLYWYQQALGQGPEFLTYFNYEAQPDKSGLPSDRFSAERPEGSISTLTIQRTEQRDSAMYRCASSLAGDYEQYFGPGTRLTVT.

The V call is TRBV9, the J call TRBJ2-1, with 9 bases lining up with TRBD2. V gave up 3 bases and J gave up 5 bases; unmatched junction bases: 6. CDR1 and CDR2 (germline): SGDLS, YYNGEE. The CDR3 length is 15 residues. The CDR3, as DNA: TGTGCCAGCAGCGCCCGACTAGCGGCCAACAATGAGCAGTTCTTC. It yields the protein CASSARLAANNEQFF. Supplemented by reference TRBV9 and TRBJ2-1, the full variable domain reads DSGVTQTPKHLITATGQRVTLRCSPRSGDLSVYWYQQSLDQGLQFLIQYYNGEERAKGNILERFSAQQFPDLHSELNLSSLELGDSALYFCASSARLAANNEQFFGPGTRLTVL.

This sequence joins TRBV10-1 and TRBJ2-7; D gene ambiguous. V dropped 5 bases and J dropped 0 bases, with 11 bases sitting between them. Germline lookup yields CDR1 WNHNN and CDR2 SYGVQD (reference sequence). The CDR3 runs 14 residues. Written as DNA, the CDR3 is TGCGCCAGCAGTAAGGATAGCACCTCCTACGAGCAGTACTTC. It codes for CASSKDSTSYEQYF.

This clonotype has more than one count but fewer than ten. V gene TRBV30 combines with J gene TRBJ2-7; TRBD2 matches at 12 bases. Germline trimming cut 2 bases from V and 6 bases from J; bases unmatched to any gene: 5. CDR3 size: 14 residues. CDR1 is GTSNPN, CDR2 SVGIG, per germline (reference sequence). Here the CDR3 DNA reads TGTGCCTGGAGTCCCGGACTAGCGGGAACCGAGCAGTACTTC. Translating gives CAWSPGLAGTEQYF.

This clonotype was detected many times. The genes are TRBV4-1 and TRBJ2-6; D is uncertain. CDR3 length: 14 amino acids. Germline V gene lookup returns CDR1 MGHRA and CDR2 YSYEKL. V gave up 3 bases and J gave up 0 bases, with 3 bases separating them. CDR3 residues: CASSHSSGANVLTF. CDR3 sequence (DNA): TGCGCCAGCAGCCATAGCTCTGGGGCCAACGTCCTGACTTTC.

The sample holds many counts of this clonotype. V usage is TRBV5-1 and J usage is TRBJ2-1; no definite D call. The CDR3 sequence is 12 residues long. The germline V and J ends were trimmed by 1 base and 9 bases, with 8 bases remaining between them. In germline, CDR1 is SGHRS, CDR2 YFSETQ. The chain's CDR3 is CASSLIYGEQFF. The CDR3 DNA is TGCGCCAGCAGCTTGATCTACGGTGAGCAGTTCTTC.

The chain employs TRBV30 and TRBJ1-1; TRBD1 might be the D (5 bases). This CDR3 region has 13 residues. Trimming left V 4 bases short and J 9 bases short, with 18 bases between. Germline values: CDR1 GTSNPN, CDR2 SVGIG (reference sequence). CDR3 in DNA: TGTGCCTGGATTAAATCGGGGGGACTTAAAGCTTTCTTT. Translating gives CAWIKSGGLKAFF.

J is TRBJ1-6 and V is TRBV7-3; no clear D. CDR3 length: 15 residues. Germline CDR1 SGHTA, CDR2 FQGTGA. V was cut by 1 base and J by 4 bases, with 8 bases left in between. The DNA for the CDR3 is TGTGCCAGCAGCTTAAGGGCAGAATATAATTCACCCCTCCACTTT. This sequence encodes CASSLRAEYNSPLHF.

This rearrangement joins TRBV7-2 to TRBJ1-6; 8 bases fit TRBD1. With 5 bases clipped from V and 7 bases from J, the junction kept 7 bases outside the gene matches. Germline V gives CDR1 SGHTA, CDR2 FQGNSA. The CDR3 runs 15 residues. In DNA, the CDR3 is TGTGCCAGCAGCCCAACAGGGGGGGAAAATTCACCCCTCCACTTT. Amino acids: CASSPTGGENSPLHF.

The chain recombines TRBV4-2 with TRBJ2-7, with a possible D match to TRBD1 (6 bases). Germline V gives CDR1 LGHNA, CDR2 YNFKEQ. V dropped 1 base and J dropped 2 bases, with 12 bases sitting between them. This CDR3 has 15 amino acids. CDR3 residues: CASSQVQGSAYEQYF. CDR3 DNA: TGTGCCAGCAGCCAAGTACAGGGATCCGCCTACGAGCAGTACTTC.

This clonotype was seen at least ten times. The chain employs TRBV20-1 and TRBJ2-7, with TRBD2 matching over 8 bases. The CDR3 has 13 residues. The V gene's germline CDR1 is DFQATT and CDR2 SNEGSKA (reference sequence). The trim removed 3 bases at V and 2 bases at J, leaving 3 bases unmatched. The CDR3 DNA follows: TGCAGTGCTAGGACTAGCGAAACCTACGAGCAGTACTTC. Translating it yields CSARTSETYEQYF.

This clonotype was detected only a few times. The chain is built from TRBV7-9 and TRBJ2-3; maybe TRBD1 (5 bases). This CDR3 contains 14 residues. Between the trimmed V and J ends, which lost 1 base and 9 bases, there was a span of 14 bases. Germline CDR1 SEHNR, CDR2 FQNEAQ (reference sequence). The CDR3 protein is CASSLEQDSLTQYF. Here the CDR3 DNA reads TGTGCCAGCAGCTTAGAACAGGATAGCTTGACGCAGTATTTT.

This clonotype was counted a few times. This sequence joins TRBV28 and TRBJ1-5, with D unresolved. The CDR3 extends over 11 amino acids. The germline gives CDR1 MDHEN, CDR2 SYDVKM. Between the trimmed V and J ends, which lost 10 bases and 7 bases, there was a span of 11 bases. CDR3 sequence (DNA): TGTGCCACCGACGCGGGGCAGCCCCAGCATTTT. Translated, it gives CATDAGQPQHF.

This rearrangement joins TRBV25-1 to TRBJ1-1, with D maybe TRBD1 (6 bases). Germline lookup yields CDR1 MGHDK and CDR2 SYGVNS. The CDR3 covers 14 residues. Deletions cut 10 bases from V and 4 bases from J, with 19 bases between. As DNA, the CDR3 is TGTGCCACCACCTACGTCGAGGGGGTCACTGAAGCTTTCTTT. Amino acid sequence: CATTYVEGVTEAFF.

This clonotype has only a few counts. The chain recombines TRBV4-1 with TRBJ1-6; no clear D gene. There are 15 residues in the CDR3. Germline values: CDR1 MGHRA, CDR2 YSYEKL. The ends were cut back, 1 base at V and 0 bases at J, with 4 bases in the middle. CDR3 coding DNA: TGCGCCAGCAGCCAAGCCTACTCCTATAATTCACCCCTCCACTTT. This translates into CASSQAYSYNSPLHF.

The rearrangement uses TRBV20-1 and TRBJ1-5, with D possibly matching TRBD1 (5 bases). V dropped 0 bases and J dropped 7 bases, with 10 bases sitting between them. The CDR3 contains 13 residues. Germline CDR1 reads DFQATT; CDR2 reads SNEGSKA (reference sequence). The CDR3 reads CSARDRVGQPQHF. The CDR3 region has the DNA TGCAGTGCTAGAGACAGGGTAGGACAGCCCCAGCATTTT.

This clonotype has just a few counts. The chain is built from TRBV27 and TRBJ1-1; D unclear. This CDR3 spans 14 amino acids. Germline V CDR1 and CDR2: MNHEY, SMNVEV (reference sequence). The V end lost 6 bases, the J end lost 4 bases, and 15 bases lay between the germline ends. CDR3 bases: TGTGCCAGCAGGGATGTGAGTTACGCCACTGAAGCTTTCTTT. Amino acid sequence: CASRDVSYATEAFF.

Concerning this clonotype itself: Mismatch with germline at one junction end may stem from a read error. The chain recombines TRBV19 with TRBJ2-7; D ambiguous. The CDR3 consists of 12 residues. Germline-derived CDR1 and CDR2 are LNHDA and SQIVND (reference sequence). In DNA form, the CDR3 reads TGTGCCAGTAGTATAGGATCCTTCGAGCAGTACTTC. Protein: CASSIGSFEQYF. Looking up the rest from reference TRBV19 and TRBJ2-7 gives the full variable domain: DGGITQSPKYLFRKEGQNVTLSCEQNLNHDAMYWYRQDPGQGLRLIYYSQIVNDFQKGDIAEGYSVSREKKESFPLTVTSAQKNPTAFYLCASSIGSFEQYFGPGTRLTVT.

The rearrangement joins TRBV29-1 to TRBJ2-2; 12 positions match TRBD2. The V segment lost 4 bases and the J segment 6 bases; nucleotides outside the gene matches: 6. Germline V lookup: CDR1 SQVTM, CDR2 ANQGSEA. This CDR3 contains 15 residues. The CDR3 spells CSVAKGLAGPGELFF. The CDR3 nucleotides read TGCAGCGTTGCGAAGGGACTAGCGGGCCCCGGGGAGCTGTTTTTT.

V usage is TRBV2 and J usage is TRBJ1-2; 9 positions agree with TRBD1. The germline gives CDR1 SNHLY, CDR2 FYNNEI. With 10 bases clipped from V and 5 bases from J, the junction kept 20 bases outside the gene matches. This CDR3 region has 17 residues. CDR3 in DNA: TGTGCCACCGTTTCCTATTACCGGGACAGGGAGGGGTATGGCTACACCTTC. It specifies CATVSYYRDREGYGYTF. Based on the CDR3 plus reference TRBV2 and TRBJ1-2, the full variable domain is EPEVTQTPSHQVTQMGQEVILRCVPISNHLYFYWYRQILGQKVEFLVSFYNNEISEKSEIFDDQFSVERPDGSNFTLKIRSTKLEDSAMYFCATVSYYRDREGYGYTFGSGTRLTVV.

In this sample, this clonotype turned up many times. The rearrangement uses TRBV29-1 and TRBJ2-7, with D possibly matching TRBD2 (5 bases). V was cut by 2 bases and J by 4 bases, with 15 bases left in between. CDR1 is SQVTM, CDR2 ANQGSEA, per germline. The CDR3 length is 14 residues. For the CDR3, the DNA is TGCAGCGTTGAACTCGTCCGGACTGGTTACGAGCAGTACTTC. Its protein is CSVELVRTGYEQYF.

This clonotype was seen only once. This chain connects TRBV5-5 to TRBJ1-4; tentative D call: TRBD1 (6 bases). The germline gives CDR1 SGHKS, CDR2 YYEKEE (reference sequence). V lost 3 bases to trimming and J lost 5 bases, with 17 bases between them. The CDR3 runs to 16 residues. The CDR3 DNA is TGTGCCAGCAGCTCTGGTTACCGGGACACCAATGAAAAACTGTTTTTT. It specifies CASSSGYRDTNEKLFF. Looking up the rest from reference TRBV5-5 and TRBJ1-4 gives the full variable domain: DAGVTQSPTHLIKTRGQQVTLRCSPISGHKSVSWYQQVLGQGPQFIFQYYEKEERGRGNFPDRFSARQFPNYSSELNVNALLLGDSALYLCASSSGYRDTNEKLFFGSGTQLSVL.

This clonotype was picked up many times. The chain has TRBV19 and TRBJ1-2, with 8 bases identical to TRBD1. Trimming at V came to 5 bases and at J to 3 bases, leaving 8 bases not matched to a gene. Per the germline V gene, CDR1 is LNHDA and CDR2 is SQIVND (reference sequence). CDR3 length: 15 residues. CDR3 region: CASSSRQGLDYGYTF. CDR3 bases: TGTGCCAGTAGTTCTAGACAGGGGTTAGACTATGGCTACACCTTC.

This chain connects TRBV7-3 to TRBJ2-1; D gene uncertain. Germline V gene data show CDR1 as SGHTA and CDR2 as FQGTGA. The V end was cut by 5 bases, the J end by 5 bases, with 16 bases between. This CDR3 has 15 amino acids. The CDR3 reads CASSQERQNNNEQFF. The CDR3 nucleotides are TGTGCCAGCAGCCAAGAGAGGCAGAATAACAATGAGCAGTTCTTC.